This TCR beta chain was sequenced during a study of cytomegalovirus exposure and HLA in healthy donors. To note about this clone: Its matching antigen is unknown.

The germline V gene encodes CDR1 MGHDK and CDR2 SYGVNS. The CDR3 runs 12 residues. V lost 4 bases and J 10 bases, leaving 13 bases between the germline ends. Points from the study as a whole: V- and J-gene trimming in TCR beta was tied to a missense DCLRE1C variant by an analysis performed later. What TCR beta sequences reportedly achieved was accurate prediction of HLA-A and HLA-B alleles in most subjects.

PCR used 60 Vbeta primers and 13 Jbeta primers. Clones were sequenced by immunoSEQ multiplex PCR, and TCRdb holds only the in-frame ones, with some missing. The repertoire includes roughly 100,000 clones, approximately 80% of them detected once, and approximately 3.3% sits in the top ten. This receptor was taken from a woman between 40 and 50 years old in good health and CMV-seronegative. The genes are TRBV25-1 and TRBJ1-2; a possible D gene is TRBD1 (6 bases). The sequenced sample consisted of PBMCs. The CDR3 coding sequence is TGTGCCAGCAGTGCGCCCGGGACATTCTACACCTTC. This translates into CASSAPGTFYTF.